There are many counts of the clone carrying this T cell receptor beta chain. Antigen specificity is unknown. A universal primer site came from template switching; cDNA carried unique molecular identifiers. MiXCR, applied by TCRdb to the 5' RACE reads, yields one record per CDR3 protein. This table holds about 100,000 distinct CDR3 sequences, under 6.5% found once. This specimen belongs to a study of identical twins. Germline V gene data show CDR1 as SGHRS and CDR2 as YFSETQ. The CDR3 consists of 16 residues. Trimming at V came to 0 bases and at J to 1 base, leaving 4 bases not matched to a gene. Whole-study results and caveats: Instead of following the same donors, the conclusions were based on cross-sectional statistical analysis. Models underestimated out-of-frame TCR alpha sharing in monozygotic twins. Twins shared out-of-frame alpha sequences with excess low generation probability.

V is TRBV5-1 and J is TRBJ1-5, with 7 nucleotides matching TRBD1. This clonotype originated in a woman in her forties or fifties in good health. The sample was memory T cells sorted from blood. In nucleotides, the CDR3 is TGCGCCAGCAGCTTGGACGGGACAGTCAGCAATCAGCCCCAGCATTTT. The encoded protein is CASSLDGTVSNQPQHF.